The 14 T cell receptor beta chains listed next were all sequenced from one sample in a study of T-cell reconstitution after alpha-beta-depleted transplantation in children. Unique molecular identifiers were used to barcode this TCRbeta library. TCRdb re-analysed the PCR reads in MiXCR, keeping a single row per CDR3 protein. The repertoire holds about a million distinct CDR3 sequences, under 30% seen once, with about 28% in the top ten. Source: PBMCs, mostly from graft donor cells, taken 360 days after TCRalphabeta/CD19-depleted stem cell transplant. The origin of the receptors is a boy under two years old who had a stem cell transplant for SCID, so the T cells may come from the graft donor.

This clonotype was recorded a few times. The chain couples TRBV29-1 to TRBJ2-7, with 8 bases matching TRBD1. The V and J ends lost 6 bases and 7 bases, in that order; junction bases with no gene match: 11. CDR1 is SQVTM and CDR2 is ANQGSEA in the germline V gene. The CDR3 length is 13 residues. As DNA, the CDR3 is TGCAGCGTCGGGACAGGTCTATGGGGTGAGCAGTACTTC. Translated, it gives CSVGTGLWGEQYF.

The chain has TRBV5-2 and TRBJ2-3; the DNA was not compared with TRBD1, the D call given in the table. TRBV5-2 is noted as a pseudogene. This CDR3 has 15 amino acids. The CDR3 loop reads CASKLSDRFTDTQYF. CDR3 coding DNA: TGTGCCAGCAAACTATCGGACAGGTTCACAGATACGCAGTATTTT.

In its sample, this clonotype was seen a few times. V is TRBV20-1 and J is TRBJ2-1; D call uncertain. The germline V gene has CDR1 DFQATT and CDR2 SNEGSKA (reference sequence). This CDR3 comprises 14 residues. The ends were cut back, 7 bases at V and 0 bases at J, with 13 bases in the middle. The CDR3 DNA follows: TGCAGTGTCGATACCAGTAGCTCCTACAATGAGCAGTTCTTC. Translating it yields CSVDTSSSYNEQFF.

The chain joins TRBV12-3 or TRBV12-4 to TRBJ2-1; TRBD1 aligns across 8 bases. With V trimmed by 5 bases and J by 9 bases, 12 bases remained unmatched. This CDR3 is built from 15 residues. The CDR3 loop is CASSPGRRQGSEQFF. The CDR3 DNA is TGTGCCAGCAGTCCGGGTCGCCGACAGGGGAGTGAGCAGTTCTTC.

The rearrangement links TRBV28 to TRBJ2-1; 8 positions agree with TRBD2. CDR1 and CDR2 from the germline V gene are MDHEN and SYDVKM. The CDR3 spans 14 residues. The trim removed 5 bases at V and 7 bases at J, leaving 7 bases unmatched. CDR3 bases: TGTGCCAGCAGTCCGGCGGGGGGCGTTAATGAGCAGTTCTTC. Its protein is CASSPAGGVNEQFF.

This clonotype was picked up a small number of times. The chain couples TRBV20-1 to TRBJ1-6; D is possibly TRBD1 (6 bases). This CDR3 is 13 amino acids long. Germline-derived CDR1 and CDR2 are DFQATT and SNEGSKA (reference sequence). Trimming stripped 3 bases from V and 9 bases from J, with 12 bases between. The CDR3 DNA is TGCAGTGCTAGGGGGGCCAACACTTCACCCCTCCACTTT. Residues: CSARGANTSPLHF.

This clonotype was seen only a few times. This chain uses TRBV20-1 with TRBJ2-7; no reliable D call. In germline, CDR1 is DFQATT, CDR2 SNEGSKA (reference sequence). The CDR3 is made up of 15 amino acids. V was cut by 5 bases and J by 0 bases, with 17 bases left in between. The CDR3 region is CSAHRSPGASYEQYF. The CDR3 DNA reads TGCAGTGCTCACCGAAGTCCCGGCGCCTCCTACGAGCAGTACTTC.

The rearrangement joins TRBV20-1 to TRBJ2-3, with 9 bases fitting TRBD1. Trimming removed 5 bases from V and 4 bases from J; junction bases left unmatched: 1. The CDR3 loop spans 12 amino acids. The germline gives CDR1 DFQATT, CDR2 SNEGSKA (reference sequence). The CDR3 bases are TGCAGTGCTTGGACAGGGGCAGATACGCAGTATTTT. Protein: CSAWTGADTQYF.

As DNA, the CDR3 is TGTGCCAGCAACTTCAGGGAGCTCACAGATACGCAGTATTTT. This codes for CASNFRELTDTQYF. The chain uses TRBV2 and TRBJ2-3, with D possibly called TRBD1 or TRBD2 (5 bases each). The CDR3 consists of 14 residues. Germline CDR1 reads SNHLY; CDR2 reads FYNNEI. The V end was cut by 7 bases, the J end by 2 bases, with 13 bases between.

The chain couples TRBV7-2 to TRBJ1-5, with 11 nucleotides matching TRBD1. Germline values: CDR1 SGHTA, CDR2 FQGNSA. V gave up 2 bases and J gave up 4 bases; unmatched junction bases: 4. CDR3 size: 16 residues. The CDR3 bases are TGTGCCAGCAGCTTACGCGGGACAGGGGGAAATCAGCCCCAGCATTTT. Its protein is CASSLRGTGGNQPQHF.

V usage is TRBV29-1 and J usage is TRBJ2-5; D may correspond to TRBD1 or TRBD2 (5 bases each). The CDR3 is 12 residues long. Germline CDR1 SQVTM, CDR2 ANQGSEA. DNA of the CDR3: TGCAGTGGCAAAGGGGCTAGCCAGACCCAGTACTTC. Its protein product is CSGKGASQTQYF.

This chain links TRBV12-3 or TRBV12-4 with TRBJ1-4, with TRBD1 matching over 8 bases. After removal of 3 bases from V and 7 bases from J, the junction contained 4 bases not matched to a gene. CDR3 size: 14 residues. CDR3 region: CASSLRQGAEKLFF. DNA for the CDR3: TGTGCCAGCAGTTTGAGGCAGGGGGCTGAAAAACTGTTTTTT.

This chain uses TRBV12-3 or TRBV12-4 with TRBJ1-4; TRBD1 matches 7 bases. CDR3 length: 15 residues. The trim removed 3 bases at V and 5 bases at J, leaving 6 bases unmatched. For the CDR3, the DNA is TGTGCCAGCAGTTTCGTGGGGGGACAGAATGAAAAACTGTTTTTT. This encodes CASSFVGGQNEKLFF.

The chain links TRBV12-3 or TRBV12-4 to TRBJ2-1, with 7 bases lining up with TRBD1. CDR3 length equals 13 residues. J lost 9 bases, V lost 5 bases, and 7 bases had no gene match. As DNA, the CDR3 is TGTGCCAGCAGTCTGACAGGGTTCGGTGAGCAGTTCTTC. Residues: CASSLTGFGEQFF.